The present T cell receptor beta chain was sequenced within a study of PD-L1 blockade in urothelial cancer. Study background: Blood was tested 3 weeks (second dose) and 6 weeks into treatment. Per blood sample, T cells had a median of roughly 150,000.

Time point described: pretreatment peripheral blood. Every patient provided from 1 to 8 samples, collected pretreatment and on-treatment. This clone was observed a handful of times. Only in-frame clones appear in the TCRdb table, and some are missing; sequencing was by immunoSEQ multiplex PCR. The table shows some 52,000 clones, with roughly 75% occurring only once. V was cut by 2 bases and J by 6 bases, with 14 bases left in between. This CDR3 has 14 residues. Germline CDR1 reads SGHVS; CDR2 reads FNYEAQ. The sequencing here drew on PBMCs, taken around atezolizumab (anti-PD-L1) treatment. V is TRBV7-6 and J is TRBJ2-7; weak D call: TRBD2 (5 bases). This clonotype originated in a man aged 65-85 years with urothelial cancer. CDR3 nucleotides: TGTGCCAGCAGCTTATCCCCGGGGAGTATCGAGCAGTACTTC. Residues: CASSLSPGSIEQYF.